These 7 T cell receptor beta chains share one sample of origin, sequenced in a study of T-cell reconstitution after alpha-beta-depleted transplantation in children. Researchers prepared the TCRbeta library using unique molecular identifiers, the study reports. In TCRdb, the PCR reads were re-called with MiXCR into one record per CDR3 protein. In the table there are about 610,000 distinct CDR3 sequences, over 9.5% of which are singletons. This sample comprised PBMCs from the stem cell graft donor, obtained from the stem cell graft. The receptors originated from a human donor who donated a stem cell graft to a child with acute myeloid leukemia.

V and J are TRBV6-2 or TRBV6-3 and TRBJ2-3, with a possible D match to TRBD2 (5 bases). The V end lost 2 bases, the J end lost 5 bases, and 17 bases lay between the germline ends. Germline assignment: CDR1 MNHEY and CDR2 SVGEGT. CDR3 length: 16 amino acids. CDR3 DNA: TGTGCCAGCAGTTACATCGTTCGGGAAGGCAGAGATACGCAGTATTTT. Translating it yields CASSYIVREGRDTQYF.

This clonotype was seen at least ten times. The chain uses TRBV9 and TRBJ2-2; maybe TRBD1 (5 bases). V was clipped by 5 bases and J by 1 base, with 12 bases between them. This CDR3 is 15 amino acids long. Germline V gene lookup returns CDR1 SGDLS and CDR2 YYNGEE. The CDR3 nucleotides read TGTGCCAGCAGTCAGGACACCTTGAACACCGGGGAGCTGTTTTTT. Its translation is CASSQDTLNTGELFF.

The table lists this clonotype with many counts. V and J are TRBV20-1 and TRBJ2-1; the D gene is possibly TRBD1 (6 bases). CDR1 and CDR2 from the germline V gene are DFQATT and SNEGSKA (reference sequence). The CDR3 is made up of 14 amino acids. V was pared by 0 bases and J by 6 bases, with 12 bases between. The CDR3 region is CSARDSRTVNEQFF. DNA for the CDR3: TGCAGTGCTAGAGATTCCAGGACAGTCAATGAGCAGTTCTTC.

This clonotype was seen more than once but under ten times. The chain employs TRBV9 and TRBJ1-2; D ambiguous. This CDR3 is 14 amino acids long. Germline-derived CDR1 and CDR2 are SGDLS and YYNGEE. Trimming took off 0 bases at V and 1 base at J, with 7 bases between the two ends. CDR3 amino acids: CASSVGGFNYGYTF. The CDR3 nucleotides read TGTGCCAGCAGCGTAGGGGGATTTAACTATGGCTACACCTTC.

This clonotype is medium-sized by share. The rearrangement joins TRBV14 to TRBJ2-1; no clear D gene. Trimming cost V 0 bases and J 2 bases, with 11 bases left between them. This CDR3 contains 16 residues. Per the germline V gene, CDR1 is SGHDN and CDR2 is FVKESK. The CDR3 reads CASSQDGDSTYNEQFF. The CDR3 coding sequence is TGTGCCAGCAGCCAAGATGGTGACTCTACCTACAATGAGCAGTTCTTC.

This clonotype appeared a few times. The V and J genes are TRBV5-6 and TRBJ1-6; the D is unclear. The germline V and J ends were trimmed by 3 bases and 5 bases, with 9 bases remaining between them. Per the germline V gene, CDR1 is SGHDT and CDR2 is YYEEEE. This CDR3 is built from 14 residues. CDR3 coding DNA: TGTGCCAGCAGCTCGCCCCGTAATAATTCACCCCTCCACTTT. Translated: CASSSPRNNSPLHF.

CDR3 nucleotide sequence: TGTGCCAGCAGCCCTTCCTCCCTTCAGGCCCCCGACTACAATGAGCAGTTCTTC. The encoded protein is CASSPSSLQAPDYNEQFF. The chain joins TRBV7-8 to TRBJ2-1; no clear D gene. The length of the CDR3 is 18 residues. Germline V gene sequence: CDR1 SGHVS, CDR2 FQNEAQ. V lost 5 bases and J 3 bases, leaving 23 bases between the germline ends.